The T cell receptor (beta chain) described here comes from a study of cytomegalovirus exposure and HLA in healthy donors. At the level of the study: HLA-typed donors contributed some 83 million unique TCRs, which were held in an early data release. Findings and caveats of the study: A later analysis reported that several of the most significant clusters appeared to be linked to common viral pathogens, among them Epstein-Barr virus. A previous analysis found most TCR beta V segments productive roughly 87% or roughly 30% of the time. A few chains tied to CMV proved CMV antigen-specific in vitro.

Researchers ran the PCR with 60 Vbeta and 13 Jbeta primers. The method was immunoSEQ multiplex PCR; TCRdb's version includes in-frame clones alone and lacks a portion of them. This table holds approximately 88,000 clones, roughly 73% found once. V gave up 4 bases and J gave up 1 base, with 14 bases separating them. The CDR3 is 15 residues long. Germline V gene data show CDR1 as SGHKS and CDR2 as YYEKEE (reference sequence). Concerning this clone itself: The antigen remains unidentified.

The chain is built from TRBV5-5 and TRBJ1-1, with D possibly TRBD1 on 6 matching bases. The clonotype comes from a man between 45 and 60 years old in good health and CMV-seropositive. The sample consisted of PBMCs. CDR3 protein: CASSPMDSSNTEAFF. The CDR3 region has the DNA TGTGCCAGCAGCCCCATGGACAGCTCGAACACTGAAGCTTTCTTT.